This TCR beta chain originates from a study of identical twins. Study-wide points: Excess sharing between twins was weaker in beta out-of-frame sequences.

Each CDR3 protein gets one entry after TCRdb re-called the 5' RACE reads with MiXCR. The table shows hundreds of thousands of distinct CDR3 sequences, with 24% occurring only once. Healthy Caucasian donors formed the entire cohort. This clonotype occurred a few times. Its antigen is still unknown. In addition, the sample was reused for a study of T cells expressing NK-cell markers. That paper adds: Underlying the TCR beta repertoires were sorted CD3+CD56+NKG2C+, CD3+CD56+NKG2C- and CD3+CD56-NKG2C+ T cells.

The receptor comes from a woman under 30 in good health. Sequencing used CD4+ T cells sorted from blood.

The CDR3 bases are TGTGCCAGCAGCCGGGTCCTACAGGAGCAGTTCTTC. Its protein product is CASSRVLQEQFF. The chain recombines TRBV7-9 with TRBJ2-1; D unclear. The CDR3 covers 12 residues. Germline CDR1 and CDR2: SEHNR and FQNEAQ (reference sequence). Trimming stripped 5 bases from V and 10 bases from J, with 12 bases between. The full variable domain, in which reference TRBV7-9 and TRBJ2-1 provide the parts outside the CDR3, is DTGVSQNPRHKITKRGQNVTFRCDPISEHNRLYWYRQTLGQGPEFLTYFQNEAQLEKSRLLSDRFSAERPKGSFSTLEIQRTEQGDSAMYLCASSRVLQEQFFGPGTRLTVL.